This TCR beta chain comes out of a study of blood T cell repertoires in COVID-19. The wider study: The analysed material was cDNA or gDNA that came from T cells, B-cell-depleted T cells, or PBMCs.

Looked up from germline, CDR1 is SQVTM and CDR2 is ANQGSEA. Trimming pared 0 bases from V and 4 bases from J, leaving 9 bases between. This CDR3 comprises 13 residues. Libraries were prepared by immunoSEQ multiplex PCR; TCRdb keeps only in-frame clonotypes and omits some of them. The table shows some 78,000 clones, with around 80% occurring only once. Sequencing used peripheral blood. The V and J genes are TRBV29-1 and TRBJ1-2; D gene uncertain. The sequence was obtained from a man in his 60s with active or convalescent COVID-19. The CDR3 DNA reads TGCAGCGTTGAAGATCTAGGCTTCTATGGCTACACCTTC. This codes for CSVEDLGFYGYTF.